The present T cell receptor beta chain was sequenced within a study of cytomegalovirus exposure and HLA in healthy donors. Study results and caveats: Per a later analysis, under 20,000 TCR beta sequences showed association with HLA alleles at 0.05 false discovery rate.

This clone appeared a few times. The antigen is undetermined. An end of the junction differs from the germline gene, which may be a read error. 60 Vbeta and 13 Jbeta primers were used in PCR. Only in-frame clones appear in the TCRdb table, and some are missing; sequencing was by immunoSEQ multiplex PCR. The sample lists about 97,000 clones, roughly a tenth occurring once. The origin of this receptor is a man in his fifties or sixties in good health and CMV-seropositive. The source material was PBMCs.

CDR3 bases: TGCAGCGTTAGGAGAGAGGCCCAGTACTTC. This encodes CSVRREAQYF. This rearrangement joins TRBV29-1 to TRBJ2-5; D is unresolved. The CDR3 length is 10 residues. Germline V CDR1 and CDR2: SQVTM, ANQGSEA. Together with reference TRBV29-1 and TRBJ2-5, the CDR3 gives the full variable domain: SAVISQKPSRDICQRGTSLTIQCQVDSQVTMMFWYRQQPGQSLTLIATANQGSEATYESGFVIDKFPISRPNLTFSTLTVSNMSPEDSSIYLCSVRREAQYFGPGTRLLVL.